This TCR beta chain originates from a study of blood T cell repertoires in COVID-19. Overall study: The analysed material was cDNA or gDNA that came from T cells, B-cell-depleted T cells, or PBMCs.

The CDR3 is made up of 16 amino acids. Per the germline V gene, CDR1 is LNHDA and CDR2 is SQIVND (reference sequence). Trimming took 3 bases from V and 0 from J; bases not matched to a gene: 4. Original data processing: Amplification from reference gene primers served as the basis for estimated nucleated cell counts. The repertoire was sequenced with immunoSEQ multiplex PCR; TCRdb's copy has only in-frame clones and lacks some. That table is the source of V, J and clone size, and D and trimming were worked out from the DNA. The table lists 240,000 or so clones, roughly four fifths of them singletons.

The chain joins TRBV19 to TRBJ2-1; 8 positions match TRBD1. Source material: peripheral blood. This clonotype was sampled from a woman older than 75 with acute or convalescent COVID-19. In nucleotides, the CDR3 is TGTGCCAGTAGTATGGGACAGGACTACTCCTACAATGAGCAGTTCTTC. The encoded protein is CASSMGQDYSYNEQFF.